These T cell receptor beta chains were read from a single sample in a study of technical replicates of blood from a few donors. Only in-frame clones appear in the TCRdb table, and some are missing; sequencing was by immunoSEQ multiplex PCR. The table includes fewer than 95,000 clones, 94% detected once. Material: T cells isolated from PBMCs. These receptors were obtained from a human donor in good health. CDR3s include the opening cysteine and the closing phenylalanine or tryptophan. D genes are given only for firm matches. Size values are once, few and many counts, or a class for expanded clones, and some rows have none.

v_gene	abundance	j_gene	d_gene	CDR3aa	CDR3nt
TRBV6-1	-	TRBJ1-5	TRBD1	CASSQGAVVQPQHF	TGTGCCAGCAGCCAGGGGGCAGTAGTTCAGCCCCAGCATTTT
TRBV10-3	-	TRBJ1-3	-	CAISESLGGNTIYF	TGTGCCATCAGTGAGTCGCTAGGTGGAAACACCATATATTTT
TRBV6-5	-	TRBJ2-1	-	CASSRQNEQFF	TGTGCCAGCAGTCGTCAGAATGAGCAGTTCTTC
TRBV29-1	-	TRBJ2-3	TRBD2	CSVVGGSTDTQYF	TGCAGCGTTGTGGGGGGGAGCACAGATACGCAGTATTTT
TRBV7-9	-	TRBJ2-1	TRBD2	CASSFLAGGNYNEQFF	TGTGCCAGCAGCTTTTTAGCGGGAGGAAACTACAATGAGCAGTTCTTC
TRBV28	-	TRBJ2-3	-	CASSLGHITDTQYF	TGTGCCAGCAGTTTGGGACACATCACAGATACGCAGTATTTT
TRBV9	-	TRBJ1-2	TRBD1	CASSASPGQGPDRGGYTF	TGTGCCAGCAGCGCCTCCCCGGGACAGGGGCCTGATCGGGGCGGCTACACCTTC
TRBV29-1	-	TRBJ2-2	TRBD2	CSVNAGGGRGRELFF	TGCAGCGTTAACGCTGGGGGCGGGAGGGGCCGGGAGCTGTTTTTT
TRBV10-2	-	TRBJ2-7	-	CASSDEEGRVSYEQYF	TGCGCCAGCAGTGATGAGGAGGGGCGTGTCTCCTACGAGCAGTACTTC
TRBV4-1	-	TRBJ1-6	-	CASRSGQLSSYNSPLHF	TGCGCCAGCAGGAGCGGACAGTTGAGCTCCTATAATTCACCCCTCCACTTT
TRBV5-1	-	TRBJ1-5	TRBD1	CASSLQGVGGQPQHF	TGCGCCAGCAGCTTGCAGGGGGTTGGGGGTCAGCCCCAGCATTTT
TRBV6-5	-	TRBJ1-5	-	CASRRGGNQPQHF	TGTGCCAGCAGAAGGGGTGGCAATCAGCCCCAGCATTTT
TRBV27	-	TRBJ2-1	-	CASSAGWTNEQFF	TGTGCCAGCTCAGCGGGTTGGACCAATGAGCAGTTCTTC
TRBV19	once	TRBJ2-3	TRBD2	CASSPRQGLAIESDTQYF	TGTGCCAGTTCGCCCCGTCAGGGACTAGCAATTGAGTCAGATACGCAGTATTTT
TRBV6-5	-	TRBJ1-1	-	CATNGGGTEAFF	TGTGCCACCAACGGAGGAGGGACTGAAGCTTTCTTT
TRBV19	-	TRBJ1-5	TRBD1	CASREPQGAGQPQHF	TGTGCCAGTAGAGAACCACAGGGGGCCGGTCAGCCCCAGCATTTT
TRBV7-9	-	TRBJ1-3	-	CASSFPGHSGNTIYF	TGTGCCAGCAGCTTTCCAGGTCATTCTGGAAACACCATATATTTT
TRBV30	-	TRBJ2-1	TRBD2	CAWSDPGLAGGRRNEQFF	TGTGCCTGGAGTGACCCCGGACTAGCGGGGGGGCGCCGCAATGAGCAGTTCTTC
TRBV7-8	-	TRBJ1-1	-	CASSWGPGVTEAFF	TGTGCCAGCAGCTGGGGGCCCGGGGTCACTGAAGCTTTCTTT
TRBV27	-	TRBJ2-1	TRBD2	CASSGLAGEDEQFF	TGTGCCAGCAGCGGACTAGCGGGAGAGGATGAGCAGTTCTTC
TRBV18	-	TRBJ1-5	-	CASSPELWGPQQPQHF	TGTGCCAGCTCACCAGAGCTATGGGGGCCTCAGCAGCCCCAGCATTTT
TRBV5-1	-	TRBJ1-2	-	CASSFSGSMPGYTF	TGCGCCAGCAGCTTCAGTGGCAGTATGCCTGGCTACACCTTC
TRBV6-5	few	TRBJ2-7	-	CASRTGSSYEQYF	TGTGCCAGCAGAACAGGATCGTCCTACGAGCAGTACTTC
TRBV5-1	-	TRBJ1-2	TRBD1	CASSLSPDRGRLGGGYTF	TGCGCCAGCAGCCTATCCCCCGACAGGGGCCGCCTCGGGGGGGGCTACACCTTC
TRBV10-3	-	TRBJ2-3	TRBD1	CASSRDSRTDTQYF	TGTGCCAGCAGCCGGGACAGTCGCACAGATACGCAGTATTTT
TRBV6-1	-	TRBJ1-1	-	CASSAFEQYAFF	TGTGCCAGCAGTGCCTTTGAACAGTACGCTTTCTTT
TRBV10-3	-	TRBJ1-4	-	CAISESKGRADEKLFF	TGTGCCATCAGTGAGTCGAAGGGCAGGGCGGATGAAAAACTGTTTTTT
TRBV5-1	-	TRBJ2-1	TRBD2	CASSSLAGGRYLGDYNEQFF	TGCGCCAGCAGCTCGCTAGCGGGGGGCCGGTATCTTGGGGACTACAATGAGCAGTTCTTC
TRBV7-2	few	TRBJ1-1	-	CASSFGLMNTEAFF	TGTGCCAGCAGCTTTGGGCTTATGAACACTGAAGCTTTCTTT
TRBV15	-	TRBJ2-3	TRBD2	CATSSRPRAGGSWGQYF	TGTGCCACCAGCAGTCGCCCTAGGGCGGGAGGATCTTGGGGGCAGTATTTT
TRBV9	-	TRBJ2-5	-	CASSFGNIQETQYF	TGTGCCAGCAGCTTCGGGAACATCCAAGAGACCCAGTACTTC
TRBV2	-	TRBJ2-1	-	CASSFTGRDNEQFF	TGTGCCAGCAGTTTTACAGGGAGGGACAATGAGCAGTTCTTC
TRBV5-1	few	TRBJ1-4	-	CASSPSRVFERGEKLFF	TGCGCCAGCAGCCCTTCCCGGGTATTTGAGAGAGGTGAAAAACTGTTTTTT
TRBV10-3	-	TRBJ1-1	-	CAISERTGKGEAFF	TGTGCCATCAGTGAGCGAACGGGAAAAGGTGAAGCTTTCTTT
TRBV5-4	-	TRBJ2-7	-	CASSMQFSYEQYF	TGTGCCAGCAGCATGCAGTTTTCCTACGAGCAGTACTTC
TRBV19	-	TRBJ2-7	TRBD1	CATQGVGEQYF	TGTGCCACTCAGGGGGTGGGGGAGCAGTACTTC
TRBV5-1	-	TRBJ2-7	TRBD1	CASSLVTRDRGYEQYF	TGCGCCAGCAGCTTGGTAACCCGGGACAGGGGATACGAGCAGTACTTC
TRBV19	-	TRBJ2-1	-	CASTLYCGSLCVF	TGTGCCAGTACCCTCTACTGCGGGTCCCTTTGCGTCTTC
TRBV30	once	TRBJ2-1	TRBD2	CAWSSGGYNEQFF	TGTGCCTGGTCTAGCGGGGGTTACAATGAGCAGTTCTTC
TRBV14	-	TRBJ2-3	TRBD1	CASSLNPGGVGTDTQYF	TGTGCCAGCAGCCTAAATCCAGGGGGTGTGGGCACAGATACGCAGTATTTT
TRBV7-8	-	TRBJ2-5	-	CASSRNRVRSETQYF	TGTGCCAGCAGCAGAAACAGGGTCCGATCAGAGACCCAGTACTTC
TRBV19	-	TRBJ2-7	TRBD1	CASSTGRQGQYEQYF	TGTGCCAGTAGTACCGGACGACAGGGGCAATACGAGCAGTACTTC
TRBV5-6	-	TRBJ2-1	-	CASSLYSPGKDEQFF	TGTGCCAGCAGCTTGTATTCCCCAGGGAAGGATGAGCAGTTCTTC
TRBV5-1	-	TRBJ2-7	TRBD1	CASRVTGGHYEQYF	TGCGCCAGCCGAGTTACAGGGGGCCACTACGAGCAGTACTTC
TRBV4-1	-	TRBJ1-6	-	CASSHPQYNSPLHF	TGCGCCAGCAGCCACCCCCAGTATAATTCACCCCTCCACTTT
TRBV28	-	TRBJ1-2	-	CASSLGQNYGYTF	TGTGCCAGCAGTTTGGGGCAGAACTATGGCTACACCTTC
TRBV7-6	-	TRBJ1-6	-	CASSHGQKNSPLHF	TGTGCCAGCAGCCACGGACAGAAAAATTCACCCCTCCACTTT
TRBV7-2	-	TRBJ1-1	-	CASSPSPNTEAFF	TGTGCCAGCAGCCCGAGTCCGAACACTGAAGCTTTCTTT
TRBV5-4	-	TRBJ2-7	-	CASSLEWGHYEQYF	TGTGCCAGCAGCTTGGAGTGGGGCCACTACGAGCAGTACTTC
TRBV19	-	TRBJ1-5	-	CASSMWDMNQPQHF	TGTGCCAGTAGTATGTGGGACATGAATCAGCCCCAGCATTTT
TRBV5-1	-	TRBJ2-2	-	CASSLDSGNTGELFF	TGCGCCAGCAGCTTGGATAGCGGAAACACCGGGGAGCTGTTTTTT
TRBV2	-	TRBJ1-5	-	CASSEAAVSNQPQHF	TGTGCCAGCAGTGAAGCGGCAGTTTCCAATCAGCCCCAGCATTTT
TRBV7-9	-	TRBJ2-2	TRBD2	CASSPPGLADITGELFF	TGTGCCAGCAGTCCACCGGGACTAGCTGATATCACCGGGGAGCTGTTTTTT
TRBV29-1	-	TRBJ1-4	-	CSVEIGRGASNEKLFF	TGCAGCGTTGAGATCGGCCGGGGGGCCTCTAATGAAAAACTGTTTTTT
TRBV5-1	-	TRBJ2-3	TRBD2	CASSLDGGVYYGKTDTQYF	TGCGCCAGCAGCTTGGACGGGGGGGTCTACTATGGAAAGACAGATACGCAGTATTTT
TRBV6-5	-	TRBJ2-7	-	CASSYFESAYEQYF	TGTGCCAGCAGTTACTTCGAGAGCGCCTACGAGCAGTACTTC
TRBV4-2	medium-sized	TRBJ2-6	-	CASSQETGSGANVLTF	TGTGCCAGCAGCCAAGAAACAGGTTCTGGGGCCAACGTCCTGACTTTC
TRBV29-1	-	TRBJ2-7	-	CSVVIAATYEQYF	TGCAGCGTTGTTATAGCGGCGACCTACGAGCAGTACTTC
TRBV7-3	-	TRBJ2-1	-	CASSLDGRDIMSSYNEQFF	TGTGCCAGCAGCTTAGACGGCAGGGACATCATGAGCTCCTACAATGAGCAGTTCTTC
TRBV13	-	TRBJ2-1	-	CASSLVGGLYNEQFF	TGTGCCAGCAGCTTAGTTGGGGGGTTATACAATGAGCAGTTCTTC